This TCR beta chain comes out of a study of OX40 agonist ivuxolimab in advanced cancers. With respect to the entire study: Ivuxolimab was a fully human IgG2 agonistic monoclonal antibody targeting the costimulatory receptor OX40 (CD134). Intravenous ivuxolimab was administered to patients every 2 weeks at six dose levels: 0.01, 0.1, 0.3, 1.5, 3 and 10 mg/kg. Of the 52 patients in dose escalation, about 20 had hepatocellular carcinoma, some 15 had melanoma, 9 had renal cell carcinoma and 9 had head and neck cancer. A male proportion of roughly 80% and a mean age of approximately 55 years, ranging from 23 to 79, were recorded for the dose-escalation cohort. Prior anti-PD-1, anti-PD-L1 or anti-CTLA-4 therapy was permitted, and checkpoint inhibitors had been received by less than 45% of dose-escalation patients. Three dose-escalation patients achieved partial responses, one with hepatocellular carcinoma and two with cutaneous melanoma. Peripheral TCRbeta sequencing aimed to test whether ivuxolimab altered TCR sequence diversity and caused clonal T-cell expansion. The paper covers the monotherapy dose-escalation part of the phase I ivuxolimab trial, which included N of about 50 patients.

Results and caveats for the whole study, not just this receptor: After ivuxolimab, more expanded clones were found on average in CD8+ T cells than in CD4+ T cells. In the 0.1-3.0 mg/kg groups, partial responders had among the lowest normalized peripheral clonal expansion, particularly in CD8+ T cells. Antigen specificity was not determined for the clonally expanded peripheral T cells. At doses of 0.1 to 3.0 mg/kg, clonal expansion of both CD4+ and CD8+ T cells in blood was seen between baseline and week 6. Low levels of normalized T-cell clonal expansion were also seen in some patients who did not respond.

To note about this clone: It lacks a known antigen. Base qualities are not recorded, but no much larger clone differs from it by a single base.

At the junction V is shortened by 3 bases and J by 7 bases, with 12 bases in between. CDR1 MNHNS and CDR2 SASEGT were looked up in the germline V gene. The CDR3 measures 14 amino acids from cysteine to phenylalanine. Here the CDR3 DNA is all that survives: 42 bases in frame from base 1. Patients with a history of autoimmune disease or receiving systemic immunosuppression were excluded from the trial. In every dose cohort, peripheral blood was drawn for TCR sequencing at baseline, cycle 4 day 1, and cycle 7 day 1. Samples came from an open-label, multicenter, first-in-human phase I dose-escalation trial of ivuxolimab. The trial enrolled adults with locally advanced or metastatic head and neck squamous cell, hepatocellular, melanoma or renal cell carcinoma. Before TCR sequencing, CD4+ T cells and CD8+ T cells from peripheral blood were sorted into separate populations. Genomic DNA was extracted from sorted cells for sequencing of the TCRbeta CDR3 region. TCRbeta CDR3 regions were sequenced using the immunoSEQ Assay. Imported from immuneACCESS, the table was reduced by TCRdb to in-frame sequences with V and J called. These copies leave out some clones; in studies compared against another copy, an unresolved V gene accounts for under half, and the cause of the remainder is not known. The sample contains nearly 80,000 clones, about four fifths of them found a single time. 25% of the sample comes from the top ten.

The specimen comprised CD4+ or CD8+ T cells sorted from blood, sampled in a trial of the OX40 agonist ivuxolimab. The clonotype was recovered from an adult with an advanced solid tumor such as melanoma, head and neck, liver or kidney cancer. The receptor chain draws on TRBV6-1 and TRBJ1-4, and the D gene may be TRBD1, 6 bases matching. The CDR3: CASSELRGSEKLFF. The DNA is as follows: TGTGCCAGCAGTGAGTTGAGGGGGAGTGAAAAACTGTTTTTT.